This T cell receptor beta chain was sequenced for a study of blood T cell repertoires in COVID-19. On the study more broadly: Samples representing acute and convalescent COVID-19 were sourced from the United States, Italy and Spain. T cells, B-cell-depleted T cells, or PBMCs supplied cDNA or gDNA.

Looked up from germline, CDR1 is KGHDR and CDR2 is SFDVKD. The CDR3 contains 14 residues. Trimming removed 9 bases from V and 5 bases from J, with 16 bases in between. In the original processing: Reference gene primer amplification gave nucleated cell count estimates. Clones were sequenced by immunoSEQ multiplex PCR, and TCRdb holds only the in-frame ones, with some missing. The DNA was the basis for D and trimming; V, J and clone size are from that table. The sample consists of 150,000 to 190,000 clones, roughly 71% of them appearing once. This TCR was recovered from a woman aged 80 or older with acute or convalescent COVID-19. The chain carries TRBV24-1 and TRBJ1-5; perhaps TRBD1 as D (6 bases). The material sequenced was peripheral blood. The chain's CDR3 is CATLAVTGHQPQHF. DNA of the CDR3: TGTGCCACCCTGGCCGTAACAGGGCATCAGCCCCAGCATTTT.